This TCR beta chain was sequenced in a study of CD8 T cells in ankylosing spondylitis. Study-wide results and limits: The clones that were linked to disease were reported to be significantly enriched in matched synovial fluid samples from ankylosing spondylitis patients. Prior literature has documented some motif variants in synovial fluid and blood from reactive arthritis. Seven to nine highly homologous variants formed a TCR beta motif that appeared characteristic of ankylosing spondylitis blood. With a CD8+ phenotype, disease-linked clones were relatively rare in peripheral blood.

This clonotype was seen a handful of times. Its specificity is unknown. The length of the CDR3 is 14 residues. Germline CDR1 is DFQATT and CDR2 is SNEGSKA (reference sequence). V lost 0 bases, J lost 5 bases, and 11 bases lay in between. TCRdb reprocessed the 5' RACE reads via MiXCR and lists one record per CDR3 protein. Of under 150,000 distinct CDR3 sequences detected, about 13% appear once; the ten largest clones hold under 3%. The sequenced sample consisted of blood, either unsorted or a sorted T cell fraction (not recorded which). This clonotype originated in a female donor with ankylosing spondylitis or in good health (not recorded which). J is TRBJ2-1 and V is TRBV20-1, with D unresolved. The chain's CDR3 is CSARDPAKNNEQFF. The CDR3 nucleotides read TGCAGTGCTAGAGATCCAGCGAAAAACAATGAGCAGTTCTTC.